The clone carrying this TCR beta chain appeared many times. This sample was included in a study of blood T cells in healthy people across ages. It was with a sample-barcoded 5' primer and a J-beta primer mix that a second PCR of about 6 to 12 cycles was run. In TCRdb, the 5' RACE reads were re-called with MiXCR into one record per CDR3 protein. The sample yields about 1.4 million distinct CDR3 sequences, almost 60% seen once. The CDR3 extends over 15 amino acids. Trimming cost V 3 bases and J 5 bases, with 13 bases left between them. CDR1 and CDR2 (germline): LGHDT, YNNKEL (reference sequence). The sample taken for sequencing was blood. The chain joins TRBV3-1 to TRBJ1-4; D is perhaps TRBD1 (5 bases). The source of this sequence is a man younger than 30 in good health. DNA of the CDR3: TGTGCCAGCAGCCAGGACCAGGGACTGAATGAAAAACTGTTTTTT. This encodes CASSQDQGLNEKLFF.